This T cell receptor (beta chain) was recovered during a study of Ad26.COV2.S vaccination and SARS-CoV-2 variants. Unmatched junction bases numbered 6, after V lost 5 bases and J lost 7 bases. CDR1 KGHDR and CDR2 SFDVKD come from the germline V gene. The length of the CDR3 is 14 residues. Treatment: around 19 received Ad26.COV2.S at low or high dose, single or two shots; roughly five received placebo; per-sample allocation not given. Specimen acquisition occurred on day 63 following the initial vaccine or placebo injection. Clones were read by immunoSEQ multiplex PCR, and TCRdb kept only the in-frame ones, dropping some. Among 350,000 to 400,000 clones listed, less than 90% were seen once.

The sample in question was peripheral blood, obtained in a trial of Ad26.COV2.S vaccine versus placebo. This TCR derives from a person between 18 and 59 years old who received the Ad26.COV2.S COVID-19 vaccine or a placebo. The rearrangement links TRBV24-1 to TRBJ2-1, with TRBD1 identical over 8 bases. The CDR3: CATSGTDRGNEQFF. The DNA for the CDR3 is TGTGCCACCAGTGGGACCGACAGGGGAAATGAGCAGTTCTTC.